This TCR beta chain was sequenced in a study of T-cell reconstitution after alpha-beta-depleted transplantation in children. Whole-study results and caveats: Surviving recipient T cells and thymic progenitors underlay high day-60 TCRbeta diversity in some patients. One year after transplant, T-cell counts and diversity came mostly from newly produced T cells. Expanded graft clones, several hundred of them, were reportedly the source of alpha-beta T cells about two months after transplant.

In its sample, this clonotype was seen many times. Its antigen remains unidentified. V was shortened by 2 bases and J by 8 bases, with 13 bases between the two germline ends. The CDR3 consists of 14 residues. Germline V gene sequence: CDR1 SGHRS, CDR2 YFSETQ. Unique molecular identifiers were built into the TCRbeta library. TCRdb passed the PCR reads through MiXCR, listing each CDR3 protein once. Here the sample spans approximately 300,000 distinct CDR3 sequences, around 7.3% being singletons. Material: peripheral blood, obtained 360 days after TCRalphabeta/CD19-depleted stem cell transplant. The sequence was collected from a female patient between 2 and 15 years old who had a stem cell transplant for Fanconi anemia, so the T cells may come from the graft donor. V gene TRBV5-1 combines with J gene TRBJ1-4, with D unclear. The CDR3 DNA sequence: TGCGCCAGCAGCTTTCGGGATCCGGGAGAAAAACTGTTTTTT. It is translated as CASSFRDPGEKLFF.